These 22 T cell receptor beta chains originate from one sample sequenced in a study of CD8+ T cells in alopecia areata. Treatment specified: oral pan-JAK inhibitor, 5-10 mg twice daily. It was cDNA, reverse transcribed from extracted RNA, that served as the sequencing template. The repertoire was sequenced with immunoSEQ multiplex PCR; TCRdb's copy has only in-frame clones and lacks some. The repertoire holds over 70,000 clones, approximately 70% seen once, with 20% to 30% in the top ten. Specimen: CD8+ T cells sorted from blood, collected at week 24, from a patient treated with tofacitinib. The receptors were gathered from a human donor with alopecia areata.

The rearrangement links TRBV15 to TRBJ2-7; 9 nucleotides align to TRBD2. The V segment lost 3 bases and the J segment 2 bases; nucleotides outside the gene matches: 2. There are 14 residues in the CDR3. Germline CDR1 LNHNV, CDR2 YYDKDF (reference sequence). The CDR3 spells CATSSEREAYEQYF. Here the CDR3 DNA reads TGTGCCACCAGCAGTGAGCGGGAGGCCTACGAGCAGTACTTC. The full variable domain, with the rest looked up from reference TRBV15 and TRBJ2-7, is DAMVIQNPRYQVTQFGKPVTLSCSQTLNHNVMYWYQQKSSQAPKLLFHYYDKDFNNEADTPDNFQSRRPNTSFCFLDIRSPGLGDTAMYLCATSSEREAYEQYFGPGTRLTVT.

This chain uses TRBV13 with TRBJ2-1; no clear D gene. Per germline, CDR1 PRHDT and CDR2 FYEKMQ (reference sequence). Trimming removed 4 bases at V and 16 bases at J, with 14 bases between. This CDR3 is 11 amino acids long. The CDR3 spells CASSSRIQPFF. DNA for the CDR3: TGTGCCAGCAGCTCTCGTATACAACCCTTCTTC.

The count of this clone is one. The CDR3 loop reads CASSEAPGSNQPQHF. CDR3 DNA: TGTGCCAGCAGCGAGGCCCCGGGGAGCAATCAGCCCCAGCATTTT. The chain is built from TRBV6-1 and TRBJ1-5, with D hard to call. The CDR3 consists of 15 residues. The V end was cut by 6 bases, the J end by 1 base, with 13 bases between. Germline CDR1 MNHNS, CDR2 SASEGT.

This clone was counted many times. J is TRBJ2-2 and V is TRBV2; D tentatively fits TRBD1 or TRBD2 (5 bases each). V lost 8 bases and J lost 8, with 9 bases in between. This CDR3 spans 11 amino acids. CDR1 and CDR2 from the germline V gene are SNHLY and FYNNEI. DNA for the CDR3: TGTGCCAGCGGGGGAGTGGGGGAGCTGTTTTTT. Its protein is CASGGVGELFF.

For the CDR3, the DNA is TGTGCCAGCAGCCAAGCCGGGACTAGCGGGAGTTTTTGGTACAATGAGCAGTTCTTC. Its protein product is CASSQAGTSGSFWYNEQFF. The rearrangement links TRBV14 to TRBJ2-1, with 14 bases fitting TRBD2. The CDR3 sequence is 19 residues long. With V trimmed by 1 base and J by 4 bases, 9 bases remained unmatched. Germline V gene data show CDR1 as SGHDN and CDR2 as FVKESK.

The rearrangement uses TRBV9 and TRBJ1-1, with 7 positions matching TRBD1. Germline CDR1 SGDLS, CDR2 YYNGEE. With V trimmed by 0 bases and J by 1 base, 3 bases remained unmatched. CDR3 length equals 15 residues. The CDR3 bases are TGTGCCAGCAGCGTAGGACAGGGAGGGAACACTGAAGCTTTCTTT. Protein product: CASSVGQGGNTEAFF.

This clone was recorded only once. The chain carries TRBV18 and TRBJ1-1; D perhaps matches TRBD1 (5 bases). V lost 8 bases to trimming and J lost 2 bases, with 24 bases between them. Per the germline V gene, CDR1 is KGHSH and CDR2 is LQKENI. The CDR3 length is 17 residues. Here the CDR3 reads CASRPTRGETDNTEAFF. DNA for the CDR3: TGTGCCAGCCGGCCAACCCGGGGGGAAACAGACAACACTGAAGCTTTCTTT.

The chain joins TRBV9 to TRBJ2-3, with D uncertain. Per the germline V gene, CDR1 is SGDLS and CDR2 is YYNGEE. The V and J ends lost 8 bases and 11 bases respectively, with 9 bases between them. The CDR3 extends over 9 amino acids. CDR3 region: CARVAGQYF. In DNA form, the CDR3 reads TGTGCCAGAGTAGCAGGGCAGTATTTT.

V and J are TRBV27 and TRBJ2-5; 9 bases are shared with TRBD1. The junction had 6 bases not matched to a gene; V was cut back by 5 bases and J by 2 bases. Germline V gene sequence: CDR1 MNHEY, CDR2 SMNVEV (reference sequence). This CDR3 comprises 15 residues. CDR3 coding DNA: TGTGCCAGCAGTCTCGGGACAGGGATGCAAGAGACCCAGTACTTC. Its translation: CASSLGTGMQETQYF.

As for this clone: A read error may produce the germline difference seen at one junction end. V and J are TRBV4-1 and TRBJ2-5; 10 bases map to TRBD1. The J call is in doubt because the DNA end fits TRBJ2-7 better. The CDR3 is made up of 16 amino acids. Germline loops: CDR1 MGHRA, CDR2 YSYEKL. DNA of the CDR3: TGCGCCAGCAGCCAACGTGACAGGGGGCTCTCCGACGAGCAGTACTTC. Amino acid sequence: CASSQRDRGLSDEQYF.

V and J are TRBV7-9 and TRBJ2-7; the D gene is possibly TRBD1 (6 bases). Germline lookup yields CDR1 SEHNR and CDR2 FQNEAQ (reference sequence). Deletions cut 1 base from V and 3 bases from J, with 16 bases between. This CDR3 has 16 residues. CDR3 nucleotide sequence: TGTGCCAGCAGCTTAGTAGGGGGATGGGGAGTCTACGAGCAGTACTTC. Its protein is CASSLVGGWGVYEQYF.

The V and J genes are TRBV2 and TRBJ1-4, with D perhaps TRBD1 (5 bases). V was trimmed by 4 bases and J by 2 bases, leaving 20 bases between them. Germline-derived CDR1 and CDR2 are SNHLY and FYNNEI. The CDR3 runs to 18 residues. The CDR3 spells CASSVEMISEGTNEKLFF. Written as DNA, the CDR3 is TGTGCCAGCAGTGTGGAGATGATCTCGGAGGGGACTAATGAAAAACTGTTTTTT.

This clone was seen a handful of times. The V gene is TRBV10-3, the J gene TRBJ2-1, with 10 bases aligning to TRBD1. Per the germline V gene, CDR1 is ENHRY and CDR2 is SYGVKD. The CDR3 runs 16 residues. After removal of 2 bases from V and 8 bases from J, the junction contained 9 bases not matched to a gene. CDR3: CAISEAVRQGADEQFF. CDR3 nucleotides: TGTGCCATCAGTGAGGCAGTGAGACAGGGGGCCGATGAGCAGTTCTTC.

The chain carries TRBV7-9 and TRBJ2-7; 7 bases are a match to TRBD1. In germline, CDR1 is SEHNR, CDR2 FQNEAQ (reference sequence). The CDR3 has 13 residues. The trim removed 5 bases at V and 6 bases at J, leaving 7 bases unmatched. The CDR3 sequence is CASSPGQASEQYF. In DNA, the CDR3 is TGTGCCAGCAGCCCCGGACAGGCTTCCGAGCAGTACTTC. Full variable domain (outside the CDR3, taken from reference TRBV7-9 and TRBJ2-7): DTGVSQNPRHKITKRGQNVTFRCDPISEHNRLYWYRQTLGQGPEFLTYFQNEAQLEKSRLLSDRFSAERPKGSFSTLEIQRTEQGDSAMYLCASSPGQASEQYFGPGTRLTVT.

The rearrangement joins TRBV9 to TRBJ2-1, with a possible D match to TRBD2 (6 bases). From germline, CDR1 is SGDLS and CDR2 YYNGEE. With 0 bases removed from V and 3 bases from J, the gap between germline ends came to 16 bases. CDR3 size: 17 residues. CDR3 nucleotides: TGTGCCAGCAGCGTAGTTGGGGGGACCCTCTTCTACAATGAGCAGTTCTTC. Residues: CASSVVGGTLFYNEQFF.

The chain is built from TRBV7-6 and TRBJ2-7; TRBD2 agrees at 10 bases. The length of the CDR3 is 16 residues. Germline CDR1 reads SGHVS; CDR2 reads FNYEAQ. With V trimmed by 5 bases and J by 0 bases, 7 bases remained unmatched. CDR3 coding DNA: TGTGCCAGCAGCCCGATAGCGGGGGGCCTCTCCTACGAGCAGTACTTC. This translates into CASSPIAGGLSYEQYF.

This chain connects TRBV12-5 to TRBJ2-4; 8 bases align to TRBD1. The V gene's germline CDR1 is LGHNT and CDR2 FRNRAP. This CDR3 has 17 residues. V gave up 2 bases and J gave up 2 bases; unmatched junction bases: 8. The CDR3 here is CASGLPDRDQTKNIQYF. The CDR3 DNA reads TGTGCTAGTGGTTTGCCGGACAGGGACCAAACCAAAAACATTCAGTACTTC.

The chain recombines TRBV28 with TRBJ2-5; TRBD2 aligns across 7 bases. The trim removed 6 bases at V and 3 bases at J, leaving 7 bases unmatched. CDR1 and CDR2 from the germline V gene are MDHEN and SYDVKM. This CDR3 region has 14 residues. CDR3 region: CASSPPAGEETQYF. The CDR3 nucleotides read TGTGCCAGCAGCCCCCCGGCGGGAGAAGAGACCCAGTACTTC.

V and J are TRBV29-1 and TRBJ2-5, with D perhaps TRBD2 (6 bases). V was clipped by 3 bases and J by 5 bases, with 13 bases between them. The germline CDR1 and CDR2 sequences are SQVTM and ANQGSEA. The CDR3 length is 13 residues. In nucleotides, the CDR3 is TGCAGCGTTGACGCGGGGTACGAGGAGACCCAGTACTTC. Translation gives CSVDAGYEETQYF. Supplemented by reference TRBV29-1 and TRBJ2-5, the full variable domain reads SAVISQKPSRDICQRGTSLTIQCQVDSQVTMMFWYRQQPGQSLTLIATANQGSEATYESGFVIDKFPISRPNLTFSTLTVSNMSPEDSSIYLCSVDAGYEETQYFGPGTRLLVL.

The gene calls are TRBV29-1 and TRBJ2-7; D is unclear. CDR1 and CDR2 from the germline V gene are SQVTM and ANQGSEA. V was pared by 6 bases and J by 0 bases, with 12 bases between. CDR3 length: 13 amino acids. CDR3 DNA sequence: TGCAGCGTCGGACCAGGAGTCTCCTACGAGCAGTACTTC. Amino acid sequence: CSVGPGVSYEQYF.

This chain connects TRBV29-1 to TRBJ1-2; 7 bases match TRBD1. J was trimmed by 4 bases and V by 6 bases; bases with no gene match: 11. This CDR3 is built from 14 residues. Germline CDR1 and CDR2: SQVTM and ANQGSEA. CDR3 residues: CSVVNRGSLYGYTF. Here the CDR3 DNA reads TGCAGCGTGGTCAACAGGGGATCTCTCTATGGCTACACCTTC.

This clone was seen more than once but under ten times. The chain links TRBV27 to TRBJ2-3; D is undetermined. This CDR3 is built from 17 residues. Trimming shortened V by 10 bases and J by 2 bases, and 25 bases separated the two germline ends. Per germline, CDR1 MNHEY and CDR2 SMNVEV (reference sequence). The DNA for the CDR3 is TGTGCCACACGGATATTAGGACCCAAAGGATCCACAGATACGCAGTATTTT. Its translation is CATRILGPKGSTDTQYF.